This TCR beta chain was found in a study of cytomegalovirus exposure and HLA in healthy donors (dated by TCRdb to the late 2010s). General notes on the study: According to a later analysis, one platform produced both the 120 validation repertoires and the 700 or so repertoires of the first cohort. The study aimed to test whether cataloging public T cell receptors could reveal signatures of past pathogen exposure. Besides the first cohort of 550 to 750 subjects, a separate validation cohort made up of roughly 120 different subjects was used. High-throughput TCR immunosequencing, statistical association of individual TCRs with disease status, and machine learning were combined to predict cytomegalovirus infection status.

Library construction relied on the immunoSEQ multiplex PCR assay. As for the original processing: To diagnose cytomegalovirus status from the catalog of TCR beta chain sequences, a statistical classification framework was built. This immuneACCESS table, as held by TCRdb, lists in-frame sequences with V and J called but not all clones. Of the missing ones, under half trace to an unresolved V gene in checked studies; the others have no known cause. V, J and clone size reflect that table, while D and trimming were determined from the DNA. This sample has approximately 270,000 clones in its table, and roughly 85% of those were observed once. In total, the top ten clones hold around 1% of the sample. General study outcomes and caveats: A later analysis had no HLA typing for the validation cohort, so co-occurrence there was scored across all 110 or so repertoires. According to the authors, the approach could potentially be generalized to other disease states and immunological phenotypes. Three of the identified cytomegalovirus-associated TCR beta chains were confirmed in vitro to be specific for cytomegalovirus antigens. Across donors, most TCR sequences were observed very rarely, whereas some public TCRs were present in many individuals. In the study, roughly 160 TCR beta chains were listed as associated with cytomegalovirus. The classifier was reported to diagnose cytomegalovirus status with high specificity and sensitivity in both the original cohort and the validation cohort. Subsequent analysis determined that TCRs grouped into clusters in the first cohort also showed a tendency toward co-occurrence across the 120 validation repertoires, and roughly 95% of cluster scores exceeded 0.

CDR1 is given as PRHDT and CDR2 as FYEKMQ, both from the germline V gene (reference sequence). The germline ends are 16 bases apart after V is trimmed by 5 bases and J by 2 bases. From the cysteine up to the phenylalanine, the CDR3 has a length of 15 residues. The CDR3 DNA has 45 bases and is translated from base 1. Separate from the roughly 700-subject first cohort, the validation cohort of 120 subjects was the group to which the donors belonged. For this clone: Its antigen remains unidentified. One base away there is no much larger clone; base qualities are not given.

Source material: PBMCs. The TCR sequence derives from a woman in her late teens or twenties in good health and CMV-seronegative. The chain uses TRBV13 and TRBJ2-7; the best D guess is TRBD1, with 6 bases matching. The DNA sequence follows: TGTGCCAGCAGCCCGCGAGGACGGACAGCCTACGAGCAGTACTTC. It encodes CASSPRGRTAYEQYF. Beyond the CDR3, the reference TRBV13 and TRBJ2-7 genes provide the residues; the full variable domain reads: AAGVIQSPRHLIKEKRETATLKCYPIPRHDTVYWYQQGPGQDPQFLISFYEKMQSDKGSIPDRFSAQQFSDYHSELNMSSLELGDSALYFCASSPRGRTAYEQYFGPGTRLTVT.